These 30 T cell receptor beta chains were sequenced from one sample in a study of cytomegalovirus exposure and HLA in healthy donors. Amplification used 60 Vbeta primers and 13 Jbeta primers. TCRdb keeps only in-frame clones here, not all; method: immunoSEQ multiplex PCR. The sample carries 100,000 or so clones, 60% to 85% recorded once. What was sequenced was PBMCs. The receptors originated from a woman in her thirties or forties in good health and CMV-seropositive.

The chain uses TRBV7-9 and TRBJ1-1; unclear D gene. Per germline, CDR1 SEHNR and CDR2 FQNEAQ (reference sequence). The CDR3 has 12 residues. V shed 1 base and J shed 5 bases, with 5 bases lying between them. DNA of the CDR3: TGTGCCAGCAGCTTAGACGAGACTGAAGCTTTCTTT. It codes for CASSLDETEAFF.

The gene calls are TRBV30 and TRBJ2-2; 7 bases match TRBD2. Germline V gene sequence: CDR1 GTSNPN, CDR2 SVGIG (reference sequence). V gave up 3 bases and J gave up 3 bases; unmatched junction bases: 10. The CDR3 runs 16 residues. The CDR3 DNA reads TGTGCCTGGAGCGCAGGGTTAAGCGGGGACACCGGGGAGCTGTTTTTT. Protein sequence: CAWSAGLSGDTGELFF.

The gene calls are TRBV5-3 and TRBJ2-7, with TRBD1 matching 9 bases. TRBV5-3 qualifies as an ORF whose function is uncertain. The CDR3 has 17 amino acids. V dropped 0 bases and J dropped 5; count of bases not matched to a gene: 12. The CDR3 reads CARSLGHRDRAVDEQYF. In DNA, the CDR3 is TGTGCCAGAAGCTTGGGCCACCGGGACAGGGCAGTAGACGAGCAGTACTTC.

CDR3 DNA sequence: TGTGCCAGCTCCCGGGGACAGGACTCCTACGAGCAGTACTTC. Translated, it gives CASSRGQDSYEQYF. This chain uses TRBV18 with TRBJ2-7; 8 nucleotides agree with TRBD1. From germline, CDR1 is KGHSH and CDR2 LQKENI. Trimming took 6 bases from V and 0 from J; bases not matched to a gene: 4. This CDR3 is built from 14 residues.

The chain combines TRBV5-1 with TRBJ2-7, with 9 bases aligning to TRBD1. The germline V gene encodes CDR1 SGHRS and CDR2 YFSETQ. The V and J ends lost 3 bases and 6 bases, in that order; junction bases with no gene match: 7. The CDR3 spans 14 residues. For the CDR3, the DNA is TGCGCCAGCAGCTCGGACGGGACAGGGCCCGAGCAGTACTTC. It yields the protein CASSSDGTGPEQYF.

This chain connects TRBV18 to TRBJ1-2; D is ambiguous. Trimming stripped 0 bases from V and 8 bases from J, with 10 bases between. The CDR3 length is 13 residues. CDR1 and CDR2 from the germline V gene are KGHSH and LQKENI. This chain's CDR3 is CASSPPAGKGYTF. As DNA, the CDR3 is TGTGCCAGCTCACCACCTGCGGGGAAAGGCTACACCTTC.

The rearrangement joins TRBV6-5 to TRBJ1-2; D might be TRBD1 (6 bases). The CDR3 extends over 15 amino acids. The V end was cut by 10 bases, the J end by 1 base, with 19 bases between. Germline V CDR1 and CDR2: MNHEY, SVGAGI. CDR3 DNA: TGTGCCACCATAGACGCGGGCAGGGGTAACTATGGCTACACCTTC. It is translated as CATIDAGRGNYGYTF.

This clone was seen a few times. The CDR3 here is CASSLEQGLHEQYF. CDR3 coding DNA: TGTGCCAGCAGCTTAGAACAGGGGCTTCACGAGCAGTACTTC. The V and J genes are TRBV7-9 and TRBJ2-7; 7 nucleotides match TRBD1. J lost 5 bases, V lost 1 base, and 5 bases had no gene match. The germline V gene has CDR1 SEHNR and CDR2 FQNEAQ (reference sequence). The CDR3 is 14 amino acids. Supplemented by reference TRBV7-9 and TRBJ2-7, the full variable domain reads DTGVSQNPRHKITKRGQNVTFRCDPISEHNRLYWYRQTLGQGPEFLTYFQNEAQLEKSRLLSDRFSAERPKGSFSTLEIQRTEQGDSAMYLCASSLEQGLHEQYFGPGTRLTVT.

V usage is TRBV11-2 and J usage is TRBJ1-5; tentatively, D is TRBD1 (6 bases). The germline V gene has CDR1 SGHAT and CDR2 FQNNGV. This CDR3 is 16 amino acids long. V shed 1 base and J shed 6 bases, with 16 bases lying between them. CDR3 coding DNA: TGTGCCAGCAGCTTAGGCAGGGAATACAGGGTTCAGCCCCAGCATTTT. Its translation is CASSLGREYRVQPQHF.

The chain carries TRBV4-1 and TRBJ2-1; 8 bases match TRBD1. V shed 3 bases, J shed 2 bases, and the junction held 6 bases outside the gene matches. Germline lookup yields CDR1 MGHRA and CDR2 YSYEKL. The CDR3 is made up of 16 amino acids. In DNA, the CDR3 is TGCGCCAGCAGCCACAGGGGGCGGAGAACCTACAATGAGCAGTTCTTC. It specifies CASSHRGRRTYNEQFF.

The sample holds a few counts of this clone. V is TRBV7-6 and J is TRBJ2-7; no reliable D call. The CDR3 length is 14 residues. V shed 1 base and J shed 0 bases, with 7 bases lying between them. Germline V gives CDR1 SGHVS, CDR2 FNYEAQ. CDR3 nucleotides: TGTGCCAGCAGCTTAGGCGGCCGCTCCTACGAGCAGTACTTC. Translation: CASSLGGRSYEQYF.

This chain joins TRBV9 and TRBJ1-2, with 9 bases identical to TRBD1. V shed 3 bases, J shed 2 bases, and the junction held 2 bases outside the gene matches. The CDR3 is 14 residues long. Looked up from germline, CDR1 is SGDLS and CDR2 is YYNGEE. CDR3 protein: CASSAGTGNYGYTF. For the CDR3, the DNA is TGTGCCAGCAGCGCAGGGACAGGGAACTATGGCTACACCTTC.

This clone was counted only a few times. V is TRBV19 and J is TRBJ2-1, with a tentative D call TRBD2 (6 bases). Germline values: CDR1 LNHDA, CDR2 SQIVND (reference sequence). CDR3 length: 14 residues. The V gene lost 5 bases and the J gene lost 0 bases, with 8 bases spanning the gap. The CDR3 coding sequence is TGTGCCAGTAGTGACGGGGGCTCCTACAATGAGCAGTTCTTC. It yields the protein CASSDGGSYNEQFF.

This chain uses TRBV2 with TRBJ2-7; 8 nucleotides match TRBD1. This CDR3 spans 14 amino acids. J lost 3 bases, V lost 7 bases, and 8 bases had no gene match. Germline values: CDR1 SNHLY, CDR2 FYNNEI. The CDR3 reads CASTPDREVYEQYF. CDR3 sequence (DNA): TGTGCCAGCACCCCGGACAGGGAGGTCTACGAGCAGTACTTC. Using reference TRBV2 and TRBJ2-7 for the parts outside the CDR3, the full variable domain is EPEVTQTPSHQVTQMGQEVILRCVPISNHLYFYWYRQILGQKVEFLVSFYNNEISEKSEIFDDQFSVERPDGSNFTLKIRSTKLEDSAMYFCASTPDREVYEQYFGPGTRLTVT.

The rearrangement joins TRBV27 to TRBJ1-3, with 7 positions matching TRBD1. Unmatched junction bases numbered 8, after V lost 8 bases and J lost 7 bases. CDR1 and CDR2 from the germline V gene are MNHEY and SMNVEV (reference sequence). CDR3 length: 13 amino acids. This CDR3 reads CASRQGVSNTIYF. The CDR3 DNA is TGTGCCAGCCGACAGGGTGTTAGCAACACCATATATTTT.

The V and J genes are TRBV5-1 and TRBJ1-1, with a tentative D call TRBD1 (6 bases). Germline values: CDR1 SGHRS, CDR2 YFSETQ. The CDR3 length is 16 residues. The ends were cut back, 0 bases at V and 0 bases at J, with 12 bases in the middle. This CDR3 reads CASSLVQGRVNTEAFF. The CDR3 DNA reads TGCGCCAGCAGCTTGGTCCAGGGGAGGGTGAACACTGAAGCTTTCTTT.

The gene calls are TRBV14 and TRBJ1-6; no definite D call. Per the germline V gene, CDR1 is SGHDN and CDR2 is FVKESK. The CDR3 contains 15 residues. V was trimmed by 4 bases and J by 9 bases, leaving 16 bases between them. CDR3 loop: CASSPSGALGSPLHF. In DNA, the CDR3 is TGTGCCAGCAGCCCATCGGGTGCTCTCGGTTCACCCCTCCACTTT.

CDR3 bases: TGTGCCAGCAGCCCGCGGGACAGGGGGTCGGTCTTGGGAAACACCATATATTTT. The encoded protein is CASSPRDRGSVLGNTIYF. The genes are TRBV9 and TRBJ1-3, with TRBD1 matching 11 bases. The CDR3 has 18 residues. CDR1 is SGDLS and CDR2 is YYNGEE in the germline V gene. With V trimmed by 4 bases and J by 4 bases, 13 bases remained unmatched.

This chain links TRBV7-2 with TRBJ2-7, with 7 positions matching TRBD2. The CDR3 has 15 amino acids. The germline V gene encodes CDR1 SGHTA and CDR2 FQGNSA. The V and J ends lost 3 bases and 0 bases, in that order; junction bases with no gene match: 5. The CDR3: CASSFVGGSSYEQYF. CDR3 coding DNA: TGTGCCAGCAGCTTCGTGGGGGGGTCCTCCTACGAGCAGTACTTC.

This clone was counted a few times. The rearrangement uses TRBV30 and TRBJ2-5; a possible D gene is TRBD2 (7 bases). Trimming stripped 0 bases from V and 11 bases from J, with 16 bases between. CDR1 GTSNPN and CDR2 SVGIG come from the germline V gene (reference sequence). There are 13 residues in the CDR3. DNA of the CDR3: TGTGCCTGGAGTGTAATAGGGGGGGGCGTGCAGTACTTC. It translates to CAWSVIGGGVQYF.

This clone was seen only a few times. The V gene is TRBV5-1, the J gene TRBJ2-6, with a possible D match to TRBD2 (6 bases). Trimming took off 5 bases at V and 2 bases at J, with 14 bases between the two ends. Germline CDR1 and CDR2: SGHRS and YFSETQ. CDR3 length equals 16 residues. CDR3 DNA: TGCGCCAGCAGTCTCGGAGGGAACCCTGGGGCCAACGTCCTGACTTTC. It specifies CASSLGGNPGANVLTF.

V gene TRBV10-3 combines with J gene TRBJ1-1; D may be TRBD1 (5 bases). The germline CDR1 and CDR2 sequences are ENHRY and SYGVKD. V dropped 6 bases and J dropped 3 bases, with 11 bases sitting between them. The CDR3 contains 13 residues. In DNA form, the CDR3 reads TGTGCCATCAGCGATGTAGGGGACACTGAAGCTTTCTTT. Translating gives CAISDVGDTEAFF.

The chain recombines TRBV5-1 with TRBJ2-3, with D possibly TRBD1 on 6 matching bases. Germline CDR1 and CDR2: SGHRS and YFSETQ. Trimming pared 3 bases from V and 8 bases from J, leaving 16 bases between. The CDR3 is 14 amino acids. The CDR3 DNA follows: TGCGCCAGCAGCTCCGCAACAGGGTCAGGTACGCAGTATTTT. The encoded protein is CASSSATGSGTQYF.

This clone was counted a few times. The V and J genes are TRBV2 and TRBJ1-3; a possible D gene is TRBD1 (5 bases). V was cut by 10 bases and J by 2 bases, with 21 bases left in between. This CDR3 has 16 residues. Germline CDR1 reads SNHLY; CDR2 reads FYNNEI. CDR3 region: CAIHTSGTSAGNTIYF. The CDR3 DNA is TGTGCCATTCACACTTCCGGGACTTCCGCTGGAAACACCATATATTTT. Full variable domain (rest looked up from reference TRBV2 and TRBJ1-3): EPEVTQTPSHQVTQMGQEVILRCVPISNHLYFYWYRQILGQKVEFLVSFYNNEISEKSEIFDDQFSVERPDGSNFTLKIRSTKLEDSAMYFCAIHTSGTSAGNTIYFGEGSWLTVV.

The CDR3 DNA sequence: TGTGCCAGCAGCTTGTTGCAGCGGGGGATCTTCACAGATACGCAGTATTTT. This sequence encodes CASSLLQRGIFTDTQYF. The genes are TRBV5-8 and TRBJ2-3; 8 bases line up with TRBD2. Germline lookup yields CDR1 SGHTS and CDR2 YDEGEE. This CDR3 comprises 17 residues. V was clipped by 1 base and J by 2 bases; unmatched bases: 9.

This clone appeared a single time. The CDR3 here is CASMKGSGGIWEQYF. The CDR3 region has the DNA TGTGCCAGCATGAAGGGTAGCGGGGGGATTTGGGAGCAGTACTTC. The V call is TRBV6-1, the J call TRBJ2-7; 10 nucleotides align to TRBD2. CDR1 and CDR2 from the germline V gene are MNHNS and SASEGT. V shed 7 bases, J shed 7 bases, and the junction held 13 bases outside the gene matches. CDR3 length: 15 amino acids.

V gene TRBV7-9 combines with J gene TRBJ1-4, with TRBD1 matching 7 bases. V lost 6 bases to trimming and J lost 8 bases; unmatched junction nucleotides: 12. The germline CDR1 and CDR2 sequences are SEHNR and FQNEAQ (reference sequence). This CDR3 has 15 residues. CDR3 sequence (DNA): TGTGCCAGCAGAGGTGACAGGGATGGTTGGGAAAAACTGTTTTTT. Translated: CASRGDRDGWEKLFF. Full variable domain (rest looked up from reference TRBV7-9 and TRBJ1-4): DTGVSQNPRHKITKRGQNVTFRCDPISEHNRLYWYRQTLGQGPEFLTYFQNEAQLEKSRLLSDRFSAERPKGSFSTLEIQRTEQGDSAMYLCASRGDRDGWEKLFFGSGTQLSVL.

This clone appeared a single time. V usage is TRBV25-1 and J usage is TRBJ1-2; TRBD1 might be the D (5 bases). Germline V lookup: CDR1 MGHDK, CDR2 SYGVNS. The germline V and J ends were trimmed by 4 bases and 7 bases, with 10 bases remaining between them. The CDR3 consists of 12 residues. Here the CDR3 reads CASSGGGAGYTF. The CDR3 DNA reads as TGTGCCAGCAGTGGTGGAGGGGCTGGCTACACCTTC.

The rearrangement uses TRBV19 and TRBJ2-7; D might be TRBD1 (6 bases). Germline CDR1 reads LNHDA; CDR2 reads SQIVND (reference sequence). The V and J ends lost 7 bases and 3 bases respectively, with 13 bases between them. This CDR3 region has 13 residues. The CDR3: CASKRGQSYEQYF. In nucleotides, the CDR3 is TGTGCCAGTAAGCGAGGACAGAGCTACGAGCAGTACTTC.

About this clone itself: Other DNA sequences in this specimen translate into the identical CDR3. The chain is built from TRBV7-6 and TRBJ1-6, with TRBD1 matching 10 bases. CDR3 size: 15 residues. Germline V CDR1 and CDR2: SGHVS, FNYEAQ. The V and J ends lost 5 bases and 8 bases, in that order; junction bases with no gene match: 6. In DNA form, the CDR3 reads TGTGCCAGCAGCCTCGGACAGGGGGGCGATTCACCCCTCCACTTT. Its protein is CASSLGQGGDSPLHF.